The subject of this entry is one T cell receptor (beta chain). TCRdb's table, derived via immunoSEQ multiplex PCR, lists solely in-frame clones and lacks some. The sample includes around 50,000 clones, about nine tenths of them seen just once. The source of the sample is a study of blood T cell repertoires in COVID-19. Material: peripheral blood. This clonotype was obtained from a man between 45 and 60 years old with active COVID-19.

CDR3 nucleotide sequence: TGTGCCAGCAGTTCCATATCAGCGGGATCCCCGGCCTACGAGCAGTACTTC. Translated: CASSSISAGSPAYEQYF. V usage is TRBV6-2 or TRBV6-3 and J usage is TRBJ2-7, with 7 nucleotides matching TRBD2. This CDR3 is built from 17 residues. CDR1 is MNHEY and CDR2 is SVGEGT in the germline V gene. V lost 4 bases to trimming and J lost 2 bases; unmatched junction nucleotides: 14.